This TCR beta chain was recorded in a study of early T cells in non-severe SARS-CoV-2 infection. Study overall: Sequencing input comprised bulk RNA from unsorted whole blood; chain pairing was not available.

cDNA molecules, individually, were tagged with unique molecular identifiers. TCRdb recomputed calls from the 5' RACE reads with MiXCR, one row per CDR3 protein. The table records 50,000 to 65,000 distinct CDR3 sequences, 8% to 9.5% of them present only once. General study results and limits: Matching against VDJdb likely underestimated virus-specific expansions, favoring anti-spike CD8.

In the case of this clonotype: Its antigen is not identified.

V lost 0 bases, J lost 3 bases, and 11 bases lay in between. The CDR3 covers 15 residues. Germline CDR1 is SEHNR and CDR2 is FQNEAQ (reference sequence). This TCR derives from an adult who was a healthcare worker with PCR-confirmed SARS-CoV-2 infection or an uninfected control (not recorded which). This sequence joins TRBV7-9 and TRBJ1-1; TRBD1 might be the D (6 bases). Sequences were obtained from whole blood. For the CDR3, the DNA is TGTGCCAGCAGCTTAGCCCAGGGGCCCGACACTGAAGCTTTCTTT. This sequence encodes CASSLAQGPDTEAFF.